This T cell receptor beta chain was obtained from a study of blood T cell repertoires in COVID-19. About the research overall: Samples came from the United States, Italy and Spain, spanning acute and convalescent COVID-19. T cells, B-cell-depleted T cells, or PBMCs supplied cDNA or gDNA.

In the original processing: Nucleated cell counts were estimated from reference gene primer amplification. Some clones are missing from TCRdb's copy, which holds only in-frame ones; the method was immunoSEQ multiplex PCR. V, J and clone size were drawn from that table, and D and trimming were deduced from the DNA. The sample records some 150,000 clones, approximately 92% being singletons. Sequenced: peripheral blood. This TCR derives from a woman aged 40 to 49 with acute or convalescent COVID-19.

The CDR3 nucleotides are TGTGCCAGCAGCGCTGGAAGGGGGGGTAGGGAGACCCAGTACTTC. It specifies CASSAGRGGRETQYF. The gene calls are TRBV9 and TRBJ2-5, with D tentatively TRBD2 (7 bases). Germline CDR1 is SGDLS and CDR2 is YYNGEE. The germline V and J ends were trimmed by 3 bases and 5 bases, with 17 bases remaining between them. The CDR3 is made up of 15 amino acids.